These 13 T cell receptor beta chains share one sample of origin, sequenced in a study of blood T cells in healthy people across ages. Through a sample-barcoded 5' primer and a J-beta primer mix, a second PCR was run for roughly 7 to 12 cycles. TCRdb fed the 5' RACE reads into MiXCR, producing one record per CDR3 protein. The table lists roughly 570,000 distinct CDR3 sequences, 27% of them singletons. Sequenced input: blood. The receptors derive from a woman in her seventies in good health.

This clonotype showed up just once. The chain is built from TRBV7-2 and TRBJ2-3; 10 positions agree with TRBD1. After removal of 0 bases from V and 2 bases from J, the junction contained 8 bases not matched to a gene. Looked up from germline, CDR1 is SGHTA and CDR2 is FQGNSA. The CDR3 spans 18 residues. In nucleotides, the CDR3 is TGTGCCAGCAGCTTAGCGGCCCCGGGACAGGGGATCACAGATACGCAGTATTTT. Encoded protein: CASSLAAPGQGITDTQYF.

The chain uses TRBV7-9 and TRBJ1-1; D call uncertain. Germline-derived CDR1 and CDR2 are SEHNR and FQNEAQ (reference sequence). The CDR3 extends over 14 amino acids. V lost 0 bases and J 1 base, leaving 6 bases between the germline ends. For the CDR3, the DNA is TGTGCCAGCAGCTTAGCCCGGCAGAACACTGAAGCTTTCTTT. Encoded protein: CASSLARQNTEAFF.

This clonotype was recorded a few times. In DNA, the CDR3 is TGTGCCAGCAGCCGGATCGGACATCAAGAGACCCAGTACTTC. Residues: CASSRIGHQETQYF. The chain combines TRBV27 with TRBJ2-5, with D maybe TRBD1 (5 bases). CDR1 is MNHEY, CDR2 SMNVEV, per germline (reference sequence). Trimming pared 6 bases from V and 2 bases from J, leaving 13 bases between. The CDR3 totals 14 residues.

The V and J genes are TRBV5-1 and TRBJ1-1; TRBD1 matches at 7 bases. CDR3 length equals 16 residues. In germline, CDR1 is SGHRS, CDR2 YFSETQ. Trimming took 4 bases from V and 7 from J; bases not matched to a gene: 16. The CDR3 spells CASSRRGRNDEDEAFF. In DNA form, the CDR3 reads TGCGCCAGCAGCCGAAGGGGGCGGAATGATGAAGATGAAGCTTTCTTT.

This chain links TRBV7-8 with TRBJ2-1, with D unresolved. CDR3 length equals 14 residues. V shed 7 bases and J shed 5 bases, with 15 bases lying between them. Germline-derived CDR1 and CDR2 are SGHVS and FQNEAQ. CDR3 coding DNA: TGTGCCAGCACCAAAACGGACCCAAACAATGAGCAGTTCTTC. Its protein product is CASTKTDPNNEQFF.

In its sample, this clonotype was seen a few times. The genes are TRBV6-2 or TRBV6-3 and TRBJ2-7; 11 bases agree with TRBD2. Germline V gene sequence: CDR1 MNHEY, CDR2 SVGEGT. The V and J ends lost 0 bases and 3 bases, in that order; junction bases with no gene match: 10. The CDR3 is made up of 18 amino acids. CDR3 sequence: CASSYSLVPGTSGYEQYF. The DNA for the CDR3 is TGTGCCAGCAGTTACTCGTTAGTACCCGGGACTAGCGGCTACGAGCAGTACTTC.

The sample holds a few counts of this clonotype. One end of the junction does not line up with germline, which may come from a read error. The chain recombines TRBV27 with TRBJ2-4; D is perhaps TRBD1 or TRBD2 (5 bases each). Germline V lookup: CDR1 MNHEY, CDR2 SMNVEV (reference sequence). This CDR3 has 15 amino acids. The CDR3 DNA reads as TGTGCCAGCAGTCCTCAGGGCCTAGCCAAAACCATTCAGTACTTC. This translates into CASSPQGLAKTIQYF.

J is TRBJ2-1 and V is TRBV5-1, with TRBD1 matching 8 bases. J gave up 4 bases and V 5 bases, and 14 bases lay outside the gene matches. Germline V gene sequence: CDR1 SGHRS, CDR2 YFSETQ. The CDR3 runs 17 residues. The CDR3 sequence: CASSPLWTGTKYNEQFF. The DNA for the CDR3 is TGCGCCAGCAGTCCTTTATGGACAGGGACAAAATACAATGAGCAGTTCTTC.

The chain couples TRBV7-9 to TRBJ1-4; 7 nucleotides align to TRBD1. The CDR3 runs 15 residues. Per the germline V gene, CDR1 is SEHNR and CDR2 is FQNEAQ (reference sequence). Losses at the gene ends were 5 bases for V and 5 bases for J; bases not matched to a gene: 8. In DNA, the CDR3 is TGTGCCAGCAGCATCCGGACAGGACAGAATGAAAAACTGTTTTTT. Encoded protein: CASSIRTGQNEKLFF.

This chain connects TRBV7-9 to TRBJ1-1, with D maybe TRBD1 (5 bases). This CDR3 comprises 13 residues. CDR1 and CDR2 (germline): SEHNR, FQNEAQ (reference sequence). V was trimmed by 6 bases and J by 11 bases, leaving 19 bases between them. The CDR3, as DNA: TGTGCCAGCAGGGACCGGGACTCTTTAGTGGCTTTCTTT. The encoded protein is CASRDRDSLVAFF.

The V call is TRBV5-1, the J call TRBJ1-1; 8 bases fit TRBD1. CDR1 is SGHRS, CDR2 YFSETQ, per germline. The CDR3 spans 15 residues. Trimming removed 4 bases from V and 5 bases from J; junction bases left unmatched: 10. CDR3 sequence (DNA): TGCGCCAGCAGCCCTTCACAGGGGGTGGTTACTGAAGCTTTCTTT. Translation: CASSPSQGVVTEAFF.

The chain is built from TRBV24-1 and TRBJ2-1; D call uncertain. Germline V gene lookup returns CDR1 KGHDR and CDR2 SFDVKD. The CDR3 totals 15 residues. V lost 3 bases and J 4 bases, leaving 12 bases between the germline ends. The CDR3 DNA reads as TGTGCCACCAGTGATGACCGTTACGCATACAATGAGCAGTTCTTC. Amino acids: CATSDDRYAYNEQFF.

The chain couples TRBV15 to TRBJ1-2; D is unresolved. V lost 0 bases to trimming and J lost 7 bases, with 18 bases between them. Germline V gene sequence: CDR1 LNHNV, CDR2 YYDKDF (reference sequence). The length of the CDR3 is 16 residues. CDR3 sequence reads: CATSRDRVVRDSGYTF. The CDR3 nucleotides read TGTGCCACCAGCAGAGATAGGGTAGTCCGGGATTCTGGCTACACCTTC.